The 24 T cell receptor beta chains below all came from one sample that was sequenced in a study of tumor-infiltrating lymphocytes in glioblastoma multiforme. Multiple V-beta primers and a C-beta primer amplified TCRB from RNA. Each CDR3 protein gets one entry after TCRdb re-called the multiplex PCR reads with MiXCR. Of almost 20,000 distinct CDR3 sequences listed, approximately 70% are singletons. Sequenced input: peripheral blood. These receptors were obtained from a male donor with glioblastoma.

For this clonotype: This could be a read error, since a much larger clone is one nucleotide away. The chain is built from TRBV4-3 and TRBJ1-4, with D unresolved. Germline V gene sequence: CDR1 LGHNA, CDR2 YSLEER. The CDR3 length is 15 residues. The CDR3 coding sequence is TGCGCCAGGAGCCATTCAACAGCGAGTAATGAAAAACTGTTTTTT. Protein product: CARSHSTASNEKLFF.

In DNA, the CDR3 is TGTGCCAGCAGCGTTTGGGCAGGGCCCACAGATACGCAGTATTTT. Amino acids: CASSVWAGPTDTQYF. The V call is TRBV6-1, the J call TRBJ2-3; D is possibly TRBD1 (5 bases). The germline V and J ends were trimmed by 6 bases and 2 bases, with 15 bases remaining between them. Germline V lookup: CDR1 MNHNS, CDR2 SASEGT. This CDR3 region has 15 residues.

In its sample, this clonotype was seen many times. This chain connects TRBV10-3 to TRBJ1-3, with TRBD1 as a possible D gene (5 bases). V gave up 3 bases and J gave up 3 bases, with 12 bases separating them. Germline V gene data show CDR1 as ENHRY and CDR2 as SYGVKD. There are 15 residues in the CDR3. The CDR3 sequence: CAISDQDRSGNTIYF. As DNA, the CDR3 is TGTGCCATCAGTGATCAAGACAGAAGTGGAAACACCATATATTTT.

To note about this clonotype: One end of the junction does not line up with germline, which may come from a read error. The chain is built from TRBV11-2 and TRBJ1-2; 7 nucleotides align to TRBD1. CDR3 size: 14 residues. Germline CDR1 reads SGHAT; CDR2 reads FQNNGV. The CDR3 bases are TGTGCCAGCAGCTTAGTACAGGGGAACGATGGCTGCACCTTC. Translation: CASSLVQGNDGCTF. Full variable domain (missing parts from reference TRBV11-2 and TRBJ1-2): EAGVAQSPRYKIIEKRQSVAFWCNPISGHATLYWYQQILGQGPKLLIQFQNNGVVDDSQLPKDRFSAERLKGVDSTLKIQPAKLEDSAVYLCASSLVQGNDGCTFGSGTRLTVV.

About this clonotype: The conserved final phenylalanine or tryptophan is absent from the CDR3, which likely points to a read error. This chain uses TRBV29-1 with TRBJ2-3, with 8 bases that match TRBD2. CDR1 and CDR2 (germline): SQVTM, ANQGSEA. V was clipped by 2 bases and J by 4 bases; unmatched bases: 5. This CDR3 comprises 14 residues. This CDR3 reads CSVERGLGSDTQYC. The CDR3 DNA reads TGCAGCGTTGAAAGGGGACTAGGGTCAGATACGCAGTATTGT.

V usage is TRBV10-2 and J usage is TRBJ2-5, with a tentative D call TRBD1 (6 bases). TRBJ2-3 matches the DNA end more closely, so the J call is doubtful. The germline V gene encodes CDR1 WSHSY and CDR2 SAAADI. This CDR3 comprises 14 residues. CDR3 loop: CASSGEQGTHTQYF. The CDR3 DNA sequence: TGCGCCAGCAGTGGTGAACAGGGAACCCATACGCAGTATTTT.

This chain uses TRBV12-5 with TRBJ1-5; D is uncertain. V lost 5 bases and J 4 bases, leaving 15 bases between the germline ends. Germline CDR1 and CDR2: LGHNT and FRNRAP. This CDR3 comprises 15 residues. For the CDR3, the DNA is TGTGCTAGTGGTCCAAACGAGGGAACAAATCAGCCCCAGCATTTT. Translated: CASGPNEGTNQPQHF. Complete variable domain (other parts from reference TRBV12-5 and TRBJ1-5): DARVTQTPRHKVTEMGQEVTMRCQPILGHNTVFWYRQTMMQGLELLAYFRNRAPLDDSGMPKDRFSAEMPDATLATLKIQPSEPRDSAVYFCASGPNEGTNQPQHFGDGTRLSIL.

The chain joins TRBV7-9 to TRBJ2-2; no firm D call. The CDR3 has 13 amino acids. Germline CDR1 SEHNR, CDR2 FQNEAQ (reference sequence). V was trimmed by 5 bases and J by 6 bases, leaving 10 bases between them. The CDR3 protein is CASSPQMAGELFF. In nucleotides, the CDR3 is TGTGCCAGCAGCCCTCAGATGGCCGGGGAGCTGTTTTTT.

The chain recombines TRBV11-2 with TRBJ2-5; 8 bases align to TRBD1. J was trimmed by 5 bases and V by 1 base; bases with no gene match: 12. Germline loops: CDR1 SGHAT, CDR2 FQNNGV. The CDR3 runs 17 residues. The CDR3 loop reads CASSLGSDRVFEETQYF. CDR3 DNA: TGTGCCAGCAGCTTAGGTTCGGACAGGGTTTTCGAGGAGACCCAGTACTTC. The full variable domain, its missing parts supplied by reference TRBV11-2 and TRBJ2-5, is EAGVAQSPRYKIIEKRQSVAFWCNPISGHATLYWYQQILGQGPKLLIQFQNNGVVDDSQLPKDRFSAERLKGVDSTLKIQPAKLEDSAVYLCASSLGSDRVFEETQYFGPGTRLLVL.

This clonotype was found a few times. The conserved phenylalanine or tryptophan is not found at the CDR3 terminus, so this likely reflects a read error. The chain is built from TRBV29-1 and TRBJ2-2, with D maybe TRBD1 (5 bases). Between the trimmed V and J ends, which lost 6 bases and 7 bases, there was a span of 15 bases. This CDR3 is 13 amino acids long. Germline CDR1 and CDR2: SQVTM and ANQGSEA. CDR3 nucleotide sequence: TGCAGCGTCCTAGGACATGATGGCGGGGAGCTGTTTTCT. Protein sequence: CSVLGHDGGELFS.

A note on this clonotype: Relative to the germline gene, one junction end is altered; a read error may explain this. The V gene is TRBV11-2, the J gene TRBJ1-6, with D maybe TRBD1 (5 bases). The CDR3 is 13 amino acids. Germline lookup yields CDR1 SGHAT and CDR2 FQNNGV. CDR3 DNA: TGTGTCAGCAGCTTTGGGGGGTATTCGCTCCTCCACTTT. Translation: CVSSFGGYSLLHF.

The rearrangement joins TRBV6-5 to TRBJ1-2; tentatively, D is TRBD1 (5 bases). CDR1 MNHEY and CDR2 SVGAGI come from the germline V gene. V gave up 4 bases and J gave up 6 bases, with 18 bases separating them. This CDR3 is built from 15 residues. For the CDR3, the DNA is TGTGCCAGCAGTTCGCCAGGGCGGGAAGACGATGGCTACACCTTC. This gives the protein CASSSPGREDDGYTF.

The table lists this clonotype with many counts. This rearrangement joins TRBV6-2 or TRBV6-3 to TRBJ1-5; the D gene is possibly TRBD1 (5 bases). V was trimmed by 2 bases and J by 5 bases, leaving 16 bases between them. From germline, CDR1 is MNHEY and CDR2 SVGEGT. This CDR3 comprises 16 residues. The CDR3 is CASSYGTGSWDQPQHF. CDR3 sequence (DNA): TGTGCCAGCAGTTACGGGACCGGGTCCTGGGATCAGCCCCAGCATTTT.

The CDR3 bases are TGCAGCGTTGATAGCGTAACTTCTGGTGAGCAGTTCTTC. Translation: CSVDSVTSGEQFF. The gene calls are TRBV29-1 and TRBJ2-1, with D possibly being TRBD2 (5 bases). The V end was cut by 3 bases, the J end by 9 bases, with 15 bases between. This CDR3 has 13 amino acids. CDR1 SQVTM and CDR2 ANQGSEA come from the germline V gene.

In the case of this clonotype: This may be a read error: a much more frequent sequence differs by one nucleotide. The rearrangement uses TRBV7-9 and TRBJ1-2, with D unresolved. CDR3 length: 12 amino acids. Trimming left V 7 bases short and J 11 bases short, with 17 bases between. Germline V gives CDR1 SEHNR, CDR2 FQNEAQ (reference sequence). CDR3 protein: CASNSQEYGYTF. The DNA of the CDR3 is TGTGCCAGCAACTCTCAAGAGTACGGATACACCTTC.

In this sample, this clonotype turned up once. The missing conserved phenylalanine or tryptophan at the end of this CDR3 makes a read error likely. The J gene is TRBJ2-2, the V gene TRBV12-3 or TRBV12-4; no clear D gene. Trimming left V 7 bases short and J 3 bases short, with 9 bases between. The CDR3 contains 13 residues. The CDR3 bases are TGTGCCAGCACCACGATGGACACCGGGGAGCTGTTTTCT. Translated: CASTTMDTGELFS.

The chain joins TRBV6-1 to TRBJ2-1; 9 bases match TRBD2. CDR3 length equals 16 residues. Germline loops: CDR1 MNHNS, CDR2 SASEGT. V shed 9 bases and J 9 bases; nucleotides not matched to a gene: 18. The CDR3 nucleotides read TGTGCCAGTTCCCCATCTATAGCGGGAGAAGCGATTGAGCAGTTCTTC. It is translated as CASSPSIAGEAIEQFF.

Comment on this clonotype: One junction end does not reproduce the germline sequence, and a read error may be involved. This rearrangement joins TRBV7-8 to TRBJ1-1, with 8 bases aligning to TRBD1. The germline V gene encodes CDR1 SGHVS and CDR2 FQNEAQ. The CDR3 extends over 14 amino acids. The CDR3, as DNA: TGTGCCAGCAGCAATCGGGACAGGTTCACTGAAGCTCTCTTT. Protein product: CASSNRDRFTEALF.

The V call is TRBV6-2 or TRBV6-3, the J call TRBJ2-7; the D is unclear. V lost 5 bases, J lost 8 bases, and 16 bases lay in between. The CDR3 consists of 13 residues. Germline V lookup: CDR1 MNHEY, CDR2 SVGEGT. CDR3 residues: CASSPAMVHKQYF. The CDR3 nucleotides read TGTGCCAGCAGTCCCGCCATGGTCCACAAGCAGTACTTC.

V and J are TRBV28 and TRBJ1-6; the D gene is possibly TRBD1 (5 bases). From germline, CDR1 is MDHEN and CDR2 SYDVKM. The CDR3 has 13 residues. The V gene lost 7 bases and the J gene lost 13 bases, with 17 bases spanning the gap. CDR3 residues: CASITGPFQPLHF. Here the CDR3 DNA reads TGTGCCAGCATAACGGGGCCATTTCAGCCCCTCCACTTT.

This sequence joins TRBV11-2 and TRBJ1-1, with 9 nucleotides matching TRBD1. The V and J ends lost 5 bases and 5 bases, in that order; junction bases with no gene match: 15. Germline assignment: CDR1 SGHAT and CDR2 FQNNGV. The CDR3 loop spans 17 amino acids. The CDR3 nucleotides read TGTGCCAGCAGCGCACAGGCGGGACAGGGCGGTAGAACTGAAGCTTTCTTT. Protein: CASSAQAGQGGRTEAFF.

The rearrangement joins TRBV14 to TRBJ1-6; tentative D call: TRBD1 (5 bases). This CDR3 is built from 15 residues. Between the trimmed V and J ends, which lost 1 base and 9 bases, there was a span of 13 bases. Germline CDR1 reads SGHDN; CDR2 reads FVKESK. CDR3 DNA: TGTGCCAGCAGCCAAGTACAGGCCCGGGGTTCACCCCTCCACTTT. It translates to CASSQVQARGSPLHF.

This clonotype was found once. The junction differs from germline at one of its ends, possibly a read error. The rearrangement uses TRBV20-1 and TRBJ1-2; no clear D gene. The germline V gene has CDR1 DFQATT and CDR2 SNEGSKA (reference sequence). The CDR3 has 13 residues. As DNA, the CDR3 is TGCAGTGCCAGAGGTCTCATGGACTATGGCTACACCTTT. As protein: CSARGLMDYGYTF.

As regards this clonotype: As the CDR3 is not closed by the conserved phenylalanine or tryptophan, this likely results from a read error. This chain links TRBV29-1 with TRBJ2-1; D is perhaps TRBD2 (5 bases). CDR1 and CDR2 (germline): SQVTM, ANQGSEA. This CDR3 region has 12 residues. The CDR3: CSGAGDYNGQFS. In nucleotides, the CDR3 is TGCAGCGGGGCAGGCGACTACAATGGGCAGTTCTCC.